Reported below is one TCR beta chain. Its antigen specificity is not known. One base away there is no much larger clone; base qualities are not given. The record originates from a study of cytomegalovirus exposure and HLA in healthy donors (dated by TCRdb to 2017 to 2019). Context from the whole study: In an earlier analysis of 587 of the donors, 276 Gb of sequence data and 117 million unique TCR beta sequences from roughly 180 million T cells were reported. About 300 gigabases of sequencing data and 70 million to 100 million unique TCR sequences were included in an early release covering roughly 600 HLA-typed donors. Of the roughly 390 genotyped donors, approximately 83% fell in the genetic ancestry cluster associated with self-reported Caucasian donors. The study aimed to test whether signatures of past pathogen exposure could be identified by cataloging public T cell receptors. Using immunosequencing, the study profiled T cell repertoires from around 680 subjects and related those repertoires to cytomegalovirus serostatus. Along with the approximately 650-subject first cohort, a separate validation cohort of roughly 110 different subjects was used. To predict cytomegalovirus infection status, the study combined high-throughput TCR immunosequencing, statistical association of individual TCRs with disease status, and machine learning. A later analysis re-analyzed previously published TCR beta repertoires from hundreds of donors and added high-resolution HLA genotyping to study TCR occurrence patterns. In the later analysis, no new phenotypic data were used to find candidate immune exposures; instead, reliance was placed on TCR beta sequences and their occurrence across donors. An earlier analysis of around 580 of the donors used high-throughput TCR beta sequencing to judge whether each TCR beta V gene segment behaved as functional or pseudogenic. Donor age, sex, ethnicity and CMV serostatus were compiled together with the repertoire data. Genome-wide SNP genotypes for about 65% of the roughly 670 donors were used in a later genetic analysis, which treated that subset as a discovery cohort. Every discovery cohort repertoire had been produced on one sequencing platform. Class I and class II HLA loci were covered by the typing at four-digit resolution. The number of typed donors differed by locus: about 620-640 for A, B, C, DRB1 and DQB1; 522 for DQA1; approximately 600 for DPA1; and some 430 for DPB1. A few DR-DQ haplotypes were treated as single units for association and clustering because of strong linkage in the cohort. Among around 400 genotyped donors of the cohort, an average of about 240,000 unique TCR beta nucleotide sequences was sequenced per donor, of which about 19% were non-productive.

The paper as a whole reports these results and caveats: For the cohort, immune exposure information was limited to CMV serostatus. Because HLA typing was missing for some donors at each locus, association tests included only the typed subset. The sequencing pipeline was judged likely to have produced a cluster of highly shared sequence variants as a technical artifact. According to a later analysis, TCR association rates differed among HLA loci, with DRB1 alleles showing the most associated TCRs and HLA-C alleles showing the fewest. A later analysis reported that several top co-occurrence clusters appeared linked to parvovirus B19, influenza, CMV and Epstein-Barr virus. A few of the identified cytomegalovirus-associated TCR beta chains were confirmed in vitro to be specific for cytomegalovirus antigens. In an earlier analysis of around 600 of the donors, most TCR beta V segments appeared in productive rearrangements about 90% or about 30% of the time, broadly matching IMGT annotations. It was suggested by the authors that the approach could potentially be generalized to other disease states and immunological phenotypes. Fewer than 20 rarely observed V segments, including chromosome 9 orphons, were excluded from the earlier analysis of several hundred of the donors because counts were too low. This cohort had only TCR beta chains sequenced, and the lack of alpha or paired-chain data limited which features could be detected. The classifier was reported to diagnose cytomegalovirus status with high specificity and sensitivity in both the original and validation cohorts. A total of about 180 TCR beta chains were listed by the study as associated with cytomegalovirus. A further reported finding was that TCR beta sequences accurately predicted the HLA-A and HLA-B alleles for most subjects in the first cohort. Compared with the roughly 670-donor mean, donors in an Asian-associated ancestry cluster had fewer N-insertions in productive TCRs, according to a later genetic analysis. V-gene and J-gene trimming of TCR beta chains was associated with a missense DCLRE1C variant in a later genetic analysis, and the association was replicated in an independent cohort. Compared with equally common non-associated chains, HLA-associated TCR beta chains in a later analysis were more clonally expanded and had lower generation probabilities. Some IMGT-functional V segments, including TRBV6-2 and TRBV6-3, could not be told apart with the 87-base-pair reads, so those segments were excluded. Correlated functional status among segregating V segments might be attributable to linkage disequilibrium, but an unknown experimental factor could not be ruled out. A later analysis found that most CMV-associated TCR beta chains appeared HLA-restricted, with HLA associations seemingly driven largely by CMV exposure. While some public TCRs were present in many individuals, most TCR sequences turned up only very rarely across donors. In a later analysis, around 17,000 TCR beta sequences were associated with specific HLA alleles at a false discovery rate of 0.05. The presence/absence analyses assumed that sequencing depth was roughly uniform across donors, and that assumption may not be true. Strong co-occurrence of HLA alleles, especially DR and DQ, made assigning TCR associations to individual alleles difficult.

The cohort comprised 670 or so healthy bone marrow donors. At the time of sampling, every cohort member was nominally healthy, though immune exposures that went unrecorded were likely present. The donor tested CMV seronegative, placing the donor among the approximately 400 seronegative members of the cohort. A peripheral blood sample was provided by each donor, and peripheral blood mononuclear cells were used for TCR beta sequencing. The Qiagen DNeasy Blood Extraction Kit was used to extract genomic DNA from the blood cell samples. CDR1 SEHNR and CDR2 FQNEAQ are derived from the germline V gene (reference sequence). From its cysteine to its phenylalanine, the CDR3 spans 12 amino acids. Only the CDR3 region is kept as DNA, spanning 36 bases read in frame from base 1. The germline V and J ends show losses of 1 base and 10 bases respectively, and no gene match explains 2 bases of the junction. Libraries were constructed by the immunoSEQ multiplex PCR assay. For the multiplex PCR, a mixture combining 60 forward primers for TCR Vbeta segments and 13 reverse primers for TCR Jbeta segments was used. A multiplex PCR assay on genomic DNA amplified the CDR3 region of rearranged TCR beta genes. On the Illumina HiSeq System, the amplified TCR beta libraries were sequenced as 87-base-pair reads. In the paper's pipeline: Across the roughly 670 repertoires, a later analysis counted roughly 84 million unique TCR beta chains, around 10 million of which were shared by at least two donors. To remove PCR and sequencing errors, raw reads were error-corrected and collapsed into unique sequences using a nearest-neighbor algorithm that merged closely related sequences. Alignment of CDR3 sequences to IMGT reference sequences was used to assign V, D and J gene segments. For a sequence to be retained, at least a six-nucleotide match to both a V gene segment and a J gene segment was required. A rearrangement counted as productive if the CDR3 had no stop codons and remained in frame with V and J, and every other rearrangement counted as non-productive. CDR3 was defined according to IMGT convention as the region running from the second conserved V-encoded cysteine to the conserved J-encoded phenylalanine. In an earlier analysis of around 570 of the donors, sequences lacking an unambiguous match to a single V gene segment were excluded. In an earlier analysis of approximately 590 of the donors, a V segment was called functional when productive rearrangements were above 56.7%, and segregating when the standard deviation between donors exceeded 5%. A statistical classification framework was built to diagnose cytomegalovirus status from the catalog of TCR beta chain sequences. In a later analysis, V and J genes were assigned by comparing TCR nucleotide sequences against IMGT/GENE-DB human TR gene sequences. The TCRdist pipeline was used in a later analysis to assign CDR3 sequences and most-parsimonious VDJ recombination scenarios. In a later analysis, each TCR beta chain was defined by its CDR3 amino acid sequence together with its V-gene family, and reads lacking a unique V-gene family were excluded. In a later analysis, a few hundred highly shared, low-generation-probability nucleotide sequences were removed to address suspected cross-contamination and a sequencing artifact. A later analysis calculated a clonal expansion index for each public chain from normalized within-repertoire ranks of inferred template counts. Generation probabilities in a later analysis came from a VDJ recombination model fitted to out-of-frame rearrangements, and those results were checked against IGoR. In a later analysis, hypergeometric tests were used to score TCR-TCR, TCR-HLA and TCR-CMV co-occurrence, with a repertoire-size bias correction applied to TCR pairs. To estimate false discovery rates, a later analysis permuted the HLA or CMV assignments 20 times. In a later analysis, co-occurring TCRs were grouped using DBSCAN, and TCRdist sequence similarity was added for clustering within HLA-allele-positive subsets. For co-occurrence clustering, repertoires with fewer than 30,000 or more than 120,000 public chains were excluded, along with several repertoires with anomalous nucleotide sharing. This immuneACCESS table, as held by TCRdb, lists in-frame sequences with V and J called but not all clones. Of the missing ones, under half trace to an unresolved V gene in checked studies; the others have no known cause. Clone size and V and J calls were adopted from that table, with D and trimming inferred from the DNA. Present in this sample are fewer than 150,000 clones, approximately 80% of which were seen just once. About 4.7% of the sample belongs to the ten largest clones.

Material for sequencing was PBMCs. The rearranged chain carries TRBV7-9 and TRBJ1-1; TRBD1 matches 8 bases in the middle. The sequence was collected from a male donor in good health and CMV-seronegative. The nucleotide sequence reads as follows: TGTGCCAGCAGCTTAGTAGACAGGGGAGCTTTCTTT. Translation gives CASSLVDRGAFF.